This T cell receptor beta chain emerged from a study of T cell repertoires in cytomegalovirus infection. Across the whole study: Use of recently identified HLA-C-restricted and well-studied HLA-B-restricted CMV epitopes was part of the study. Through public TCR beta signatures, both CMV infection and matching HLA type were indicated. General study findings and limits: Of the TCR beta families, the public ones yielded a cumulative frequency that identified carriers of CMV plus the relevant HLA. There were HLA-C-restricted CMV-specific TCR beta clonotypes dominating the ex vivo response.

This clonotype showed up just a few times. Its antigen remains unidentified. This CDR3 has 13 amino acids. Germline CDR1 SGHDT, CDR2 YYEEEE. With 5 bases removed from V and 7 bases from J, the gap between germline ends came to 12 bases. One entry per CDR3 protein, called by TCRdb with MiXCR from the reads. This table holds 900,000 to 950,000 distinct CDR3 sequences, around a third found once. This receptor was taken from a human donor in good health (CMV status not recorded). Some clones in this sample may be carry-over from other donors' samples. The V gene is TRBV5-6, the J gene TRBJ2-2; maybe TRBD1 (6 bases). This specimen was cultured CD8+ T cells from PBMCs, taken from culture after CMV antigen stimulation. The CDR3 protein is CASSPGVVGELFF. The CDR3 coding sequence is TGTGCCAGCAGTCCAGGGGTTGTCGGGGAGCTGTTTTTT.